Presented here are 25 T cell receptor beta chains from one specimen sequenced in a study of beta chain features in type 1 diabetes. cDNA synthesis used the whole RNA isolate, giving expressed TCRB sequences. TCRdb's table, derived via immunoSEQ multiplex PCR, lists solely in-frame clones and lacks some. The sample lists hundreds of thousands of clones, 14% occurring once. Sequencing was carried out using central memory CD4+ T cells from blood. The receptors derive from a man aged 30 to 39 in good health.

This clone was seen more than once but under ten times. V gene TRBV29-1 combines with J gene TRBJ1-1; TRBD1 matches 7 bases. The V gene end was trimmed by 4 bases and the J gene end by 3 bases; junction bases not matched to a gene: 5. Germline CDR1 and CDR2: SQVTM and ANQGSEA. The CDR3 covers 13 residues. CDR3 nucleotides: TGCAGCGTTGCTGAGCAGGGGGACACTGAAGCTTTCTTT. Translating it yields CSVAEQGDTEAFF.

The sample holds a few counts of this clone. The chain is built from TRBV6-1 and TRBJ1-2; no firm D call. Germline-derived CDR1 and CDR2 are MNHNS and SASEGT. This CDR3 comprises 14 residues. The V gene lost 0 bases and the J gene lost 8 bases, with 13 bases spanning the gap. CDR3: CASSEALGFGGYTF. CDR3 in DNA: TGTGCCAGCAGTGAAGCTTTGGGGTTCGGGGGCTACACCTTC.

This clone was counted ten times or more. The CDR3 DNA is TGTGCCAGGCTGGTCCACAATCAGCCCCAGCATTTT. It is translated as CARLVHNQPQHF. The chain has TRBV6-5 and TRBJ1-5; D is ambiguous. The CDR3 is made up of 12 amino acids. Germline CDR1 reads MNHEY; CDR2 reads SVGAGI. V lost 9 bases to trimming and J lost 3 bases, with 9 bases between them.

This clone was recorded a few times. This chain joins TRBV9 and TRBJ2-1; D not resolved. The germline V gene encodes CDR1 SGDLS and CDR2 YYNGEE. The CDR3 is 18 amino acids. Trimming took off 7 bases at V and 0 bases at J, with 23 bases between the two ends. CDR3 coding DNA: TGTGCCAGCTCAGCGTATGCAACTCGCTTGATCTCCTACAATGAGCAGTTCTTC. This sequence encodes CASSAYATRLISYNEQFF.

In its sample, this clone was seen a few times. The rearrangement joins TRBV6-6 to TRBJ2-7; 8 bases are a match to TRBD1. The J segment lost 1 base and the V segment lost 4 bases, leaving 3 bases of the junction unmatched. The CDR3 runs 14 residues. Germline CDR1 and CDR2: MNHNY and SVGAGI (reference sequence). Written as DNA, the CDR3 is TGTGCCAGCAGTTCGCGGACAGGGTCCTACGAGCAGTACTTC. Translating gives CASSSRTGSYEQYF.

This clone came up many times. This rearrangement joins TRBV5-5 to TRBJ2-4; the D is unclear. Trimming stripped 0 bases from V and 1 base from J, with 11 bases between. The CDR3 runs 16 residues. Germline V CDR1 and CDR2: SGHKS, YYEKEE (reference sequence). This chain's CDR3 is CASSLVRNPAKNIQYF. CDR3 coding DNA: TGTGCCAGCAGCTTGGTACGGAACCCGGCCAAAAACATTCAGTACTTC.

The chain recombines TRBV19 with TRBJ2-5, with 9 nucleotides matching TRBD1. The germline gives CDR1 LNHDA, CDR2 SQIVND (reference sequence). Germline trimming cut 6 bases from V and 2 bases from J; bases unmatched to any gene: 10. The CDR3 is 16 amino acids. The CDR3 is CASSSLPGQGQETQYF. Written as DNA, the CDR3 is TGTGCCAGTAGCTCACTCCCGGGACAGGGTCAAGAGACCCAGTACTTC.

The chain has TRBV11-2 and TRBJ2-7; 7 positions agree with TRBD1. This CDR3 contains 15 residues. J lost 3 bases, V lost 5 bases, and 10 bases had no gene match. The germline V gene has CDR1 SGHAT and CDR2 FQNNGV. This CDR3 reads CASSKVRDSYYEQYF. CDR3 DNA sequence: TGTGCCAGCAGCAAAGTCAGGGACAGCTACTACGAGCAGTACTTC.

In its sample, this clone was seen a few times. V gene TRBV29-1 combines with J gene TRBJ2-6; D perhaps matches TRBD1 (7 bases). The V and J ends lost 4 bases and 3 bases respectively, with 25 bases between them. CDR3 length: 19 amino acids. Germline-derived CDR1 and CDR2 are SQVTM and ANQGSEA. CDR3 nucleotide sequence: TGCAGCGTTGGAGGCGGGACAGCTTCAAGGGGCGATGGGGCCAACGTCCTGACTTTC. It specifies CSVGGGTASRGDGANVLTF.

The chain has TRBV9 and TRBJ2-3, with 9 nucleotides matching TRBD2. J was trimmed by 5 bases and V by 4 bases; bases with no gene match: 17. The CDR3 is made up of 18 amino acids. Germline V lookup: CDR1 SGDLS, CDR2 YYNGEE. CDR3 coding DNA: TGTGCCAGCAGCCCCCGGGGCGGGGTAGCGGGGGCTAAAGATACGCAGTATTTT. Its protein product is CASSPRGGVAGAKDTQYF.

The DNA of the CDR3 is TGTGCCAGCAGTTTTCGCGGGAGCGGCACAGATACGCAGTATTTT. Translating gives CASSFRGSGTDTQYF. V gene TRBV6-6 combines with J gene TRBJ2-3, with 7 nucleotides matching TRBD2. The CDR3 runs to 15 residues. J lost 1 base, V lost 4 bases, and 5 bases had no gene match. Per the germline V gene, CDR1 is MNHNY and CDR2 is SVGAGI (reference sequence).

The rearrangement links TRBV15 to TRBJ2-1, with 8 bases lining up with TRBD2. Germline V CDR1 and CDR2: LNHNV, YYDKDF (reference sequence). The CDR3 spans 18 residues. Unmatched junction bases numbered 9, after V lost 2 bases and J lost 0 bases. CDR3 DNA sequence: TGTGCCACCAGCAGACATTTAAGCGGGAGCGGCTCCTACAATGAGCAGTTCTTC. Translating gives CATSRHLSGSGSYNEQFF.

This clone was counted between two and nine times. V usage is TRBV5-1 and J usage is TRBJ1-1; D is uncertain. Germline assignment: CDR1 SGHRS and CDR2 YFSETQ. The CDR3 has 14 residues. V lost 1 base and J 5 bases, leaving 12 bases between the germline ends. The CDR3, as DNA: TGCGCCAGCAGCTTGTCTGGAATAAGGACTGAAGCTTTCTTT. It is translated as CASSLSGIRTEAFF.

The chain combines TRBV7-8 with TRBJ1-1, with D unresolved. The CDR3 is 14 residues long. V lost 5 bases and J 1 base, leaving 11 bases between the germline ends. The V gene's germline CDR1 is SGHVS and CDR2 FQNEAQ. Written as DNA, the CDR3 is TGTGCCAGCAGCGCCCGGACGGGGAACACTGAAGCTTTCTTT. Translating gives CASSARTGNTEAFF. The variable domain in full, with the rest retrieved from reference TRBV7-8 and TRBJ1-1, is GAGVSQSPRYKVAKRGQDVALRCDPISGHVSLFWYQQALGQGPEFLTYFQNEAQLDKSGLPSDRFFAERPEGSVSTLKIQRTQQEDSAVYLCASSARTGNTEAFFGQGTRLTVV.

V and J are TRBV9 and TRBJ1-2; TRBD1 agrees at 7 bases. CDR1 is SGDLS, CDR2 YYNGEE, per germline. The CDR3 sequence is 13 residues long. Unmatched junction bases numbered 4, after V lost 0 bases and J lost 8 bases. CDR3 loop: CASSVDQGEGYTF. The CDR3 bases are TGTGCCAGCAGCGTAGACCAGGGGGAAGGCTACACCTTC.

The chain joins TRBV18 to TRBJ2-2; possible D gene TRBD2, 6 bases. Per the germline V gene, CDR1 is KGHSH and CDR2 is LQKENI. Trimming removed 6 bases at V and 2 bases at J, with 13 bases between. CDR3 length equals 15 residues. The CDR3 sequence is CASSHSGPNTGELFF. The CDR3 bases are TGTGCCAGCTCGCATAGCGGACCAAACACCGGGGAGCTGTTTTTT. Full variable domain (remainder filled in from reference TRBV18 and TRBJ2-2): NAGVMQNPRHLVRRRGQEARLRCSPMKGHSHVYWYRQLPEEGLKFMVYLQKENIIDESGMPKERFSAEFPKEGPSILRIQQVVRGDSAAYFCASSHSGPNTGELFFGEGSRLTVL.

This clone was seen a handful of times. V gene TRBV12-5 combines with J gene TRBJ1-5; 10 bases are shared with TRBD1. This CDR3 has 19 amino acids. The germline V gene encodes CDR1 LGHNT and CDR2 FRNRAP. V shed 0 bases and J 1 base; nucleotides not matched to a gene: 9. CDR3 in amino acids: CASGLVIAGQGISNQPQHF. CDR3 coding DNA: TGTGCTAGTGGTTTGGTAATTGCGGGACAGGGGATAAGCAATCAGCCCCAGCATTTT.

This clone has just a few counts. Within the sample, other DNA sequences also encode this same CDR3. The chain links TRBV6-6 to TRBJ2-6, with D possibly matching TRBD1 (6 bases). From germline, CDR1 is MNHNY and CDR2 SVGAGI (reference sequence). V lost 4 bases and J 0 bases, leaving 10 bases between the germline ends. The CDR3 spans 16 residues. CDR3 coding DNA: TGTGCCAGCAGTTTACAGGGCCCCTCTGGGGCCAACGTCCTGACTTTC. Its protein product is CASSLQGPSGANVLTF.

This sequence joins TRBV7-2 and TRBJ1-1; perhaps TRBD1 as D (5 bases). Per germline, CDR1 SGHTA and CDR2 FQGNSA. The CDR3 length is 15 residues. V was clipped by 2 bases and J by 5 bases, with 15 bases between them. In DNA, the CDR3 is TGTGCCAGCAGCTTATCTGAGGCAGGGAAGACTGAAGCTTTCTTT. Translation gives CASSLSEAGKTEAFF.

The chain carries TRBV11-3 and TRBJ2-1; D is ambiguous. The CDR3 loop spans 15 amino acids. V was pared by 1 base and J by 0 bases, with 7 bases between. Germline V gene data show CDR1 as SGHNT and CDR2 as YENEEA. CDR3 sequence: CASSLGTRSYNEQFF. The CDR3 DNA sequence: TGTGCCAGCAGCTTAGGAACCCGCTCCTACAATGAGCAGTTCTTC.

This clone has just a few counts. The V call is TRBV21-1, the J call TRBJ2-7; no DNA check was done on the table's D call, TRBD1. TRBV21-1 is a pseudogene locus. The CDR3 covers 16 residues. CDR3 nucleotide sequence: TGTGCCAGCAGACTCCACCCCGGGACAGGGGGCTACGAGCAGTACGTC. It yields the protein CASRLHPGTGGYEQYV.

This clone was detected only a few times. The genes are TRBV27 and TRBJ2-1, with D unresolved. The CDR3 is made up of 14 amino acids. The germline gives CDR1 MNHEY, CDR2 SMNVEV (reference sequence). The V and J ends lost 4 bases and 0 bases respectively, with 7 bases between them. CDR3 in amino acids: CASSSSPSYNEQFF. For the CDR3, the DNA is TGTGCCAGCAGTTCTAGTCCCTCCTACAATGAGCAGTTCTTC.

This clone was observed a few times. The chain employs TRBV6-1 and TRBJ1-6; D is possibly TRBD1 (6 bases). CDR1 is MNHNS, CDR2 SASEGT, per germline. V gave up 1 base and J gave up 9 bases, with 13 bases separating them. CDR3 size: 15 residues. The CDR3, as DNA: TGTGCCAGCAGTGAAGACAGGGCGACAAGTTCACCCCTCCACTTT. It is translated as CASSEDRATSSPLHF.

Of note for this clone: Other DNA sequences in this specimen translate into the identical CDR3. J is TRBJ2-3 and V is TRBV7-2; no clear D gene. V was clipped by 5 bases and J by 0 bases, with 3 bases between them. CDR3 size: 12 residues. Germline V CDR1 and CDR2: SGHTA, FQGNSA. DNA of the CDR3: TGTGCCAGCAGCCGTAGCACAGATACGCAGTATTTT. Amino acid sequence: CASSRSTDTQYF.

This clone was counted once. The rearrangement links TRBV10-2 to TRBJ2-7, with 9 positions matching TRBD1. The germline gives CDR1 WSHSY, CDR2 SAAADI. Trimming cost V 6 bases and J 5 bases; bases outside gene matches: 11. The CDR3 has 15 residues. The DNA for the CDR3 is TGCGCCAGCAGCCAAGATTCCGGACAGGGGCACGAGCAGTACTTC. This codes for CASSQDSGQGHEQYF.